Listed below are T cell receptor beta chains from one sample, sequenced in a study of T-cell memory formation after mild COVID-19. MiXCR, applied by TCRdb to the 5' RACE reads, yields one record per CDR3 protein. Found here are under 350,000 distinct CDR3 sequences, under 20% of them singletons; the top ten hold roughly 25%. The specimen was PBMCs or a T cell subset sorted from them (not recorded which). Receptor source: a man in his late teens or twenties who had mild COVID-19 (a few samples of this study predate the infection). Cell type and time point are not known. Both conserved end residues are part of each CDR3. A D gene is named only where the DNA matches it firmly. The listing skips clone size in some rows; elsewhere it reads once, few, many or a size class.

v_gene: TRBV5-1; j_gene: TRBJ2-6; abundance: .; d_gene: .; CDR3aa: CASRHQRGPGKTGANVLTF; CDR3nt: TGCGCAAGCCGTCACCAGAGGGGTCCAGGGAAGACCGGGGCCAACGTCCTGACTTTC
v_gene: TRBV5-1; j_gene: TRBJ2-3; abundance: many; d_gene: TRBD2; CDR3aa: CASSFSYAGGNTDTQYF; CDR3nt: TGCGCCAGCAGCTTCTCCTATGCGGGGGGAAATACAGATACGCAGTATTTT
v_gene: TRBV5-1; j_gene: TRBJ2-2; abundance: many; d_gene: .; CDR3aa: CASSSGAESFTGELFF; CDR3nt: TGCGCCAGCAGCTCCGGGGCAGAATCCTTCACCGGGGAGCTGTTTTTT
v_gene: TRBV5-5; j_gene: TRBJ2-1; abundance: few; d_gene: TRBD1; CDR3aa: CASILDRGSYNEQFF; CDR3nt: TGTGCCAGCATCTTAGACAGGGGATCCTACAATGAGCAGTTCTTC
v_gene: TRBV10-3; j_gene: TRBJ1-3; abundance: .; d_gene: .; CDR3aa: CAISESTAGNTIYF; CDR3nt: TGTGCCATCAGTGAGTCAACAGCTGGAAACACCATATATTTT
v_gene: TRBV4-3; j_gene: TRBJ1-2; abundance: few; d_gene: .; CDR3aa: CASSQEVGGGRSYGYTF; CDR3nt: TGCGCCAGCAGCCAAGAAGTGGGAGGGGGGCGGAGCTATGGCTACACCTTC
v_gene: TRBV30; j_gene: TRBJ2-5; abundance: .; d_gene: TRBD2; CDR3aa: CAWSVQSGGSETQYF; CDR3nt: TGTGCCTGGAGTGTACAGAGCGGGGGGTCAGAGACCCAGTACTTC
v_gene: TRBV6-5; j_gene: TRBJ2-5; abundance: .; d_gene: .; CDR3aa: CASTLPGETQYF; CDR3nt: TGTGCCAGCACCCTACCGGGCGAGACCCAGTACTTC
v_gene: TRBV27; j_gene: TRBJ1-2; abundance: few; d_gene: TRBD1; CDR3aa: CASSFAGTGDYGYTF; CDR3nt: TGTGCCAGCAGTTTTGCCGGGACAGGCGACTATGGCTACACCTTC
v_gene: TRBV7-9; j_gene: TRBJ1-1; abundance: few; d_gene: TRBD1; CDR3aa: CASSLTGGITEAFF; CDR3nt: TGTGCCAGCAGCTTAACAGGGGGCATAACTGAAGCTTTCTTT
v_gene: TRBV7-2; j_gene: TRBJ1-4; abundance: few; d_gene: .; CDR3aa: CASSLLPEGSNEKLFF; CDR3nt: TGTGCCAGCAGCTTACTACCCGAGGGGAGTAATGAAAAACTGTTTTTT
v_gene: TRBV5-1; j_gene: TRBJ2-2; abundance: few; d_gene: TRBD2; CDR3aa: CASSLVPSGGASTGELFF; CDR3nt: TGCGCCAGCAGCTTGGTACCTAGCGGGGGGGCCTCGACCGGGGAGCTGTTTTTT
v_gene: TRBV7-9; j_gene: TRBJ2-2; abundance: few; d_gene: .; CDR3aa: CASSLARGGANTGELFF; CDR3nt: TGTGCCAGCAGCTTAGCGCGTGGGGGCGCGAACACCGGGGAGCTGTTTTTT
v_gene: TRBV12-3/TRBV12-4; j_gene: TRBJ2-7; abundance: few; d_gene: .; CDR3aa: CASSLRALAYEQYF; CDR3nt: TGTGCCAGCAGTTTAAGGGCGTTGGCCTACGAGCAGTACTTC
v_gene: TRBV5-1; j_gene: TRBJ2-3; abundance: few; d_gene: .; CDR3aa: CASSPAPAGTDTQYF; CDR3nt: TGCGCCAGCAGCCCCGCCCCAGCCGGCACAGATACGCAGTATTTT
v_gene: TRBV5-1; j_gene: TRBJ2-2; abundance: .; d_gene: TRBD2; CDR3aa: CASSPSGGLNTGELFF; CDR3nt: TGCGCCAGCAGCCCAAGCGGGGGGCTCAACACCGGGGAGCTGTTTTTT
v_gene: TRBV28; j_gene: TRBJ1-5; abundance: once; d_gene: .; CDR3aa: CASGTATNQPQHF; CDR3nt: TGTGCCAGCGGGACGGCTACCAATCAGCCCCAGCATTTT
v_gene: TRBV20-1; j_gene: TRBJ2-5; abundance: few; d_gene: TRBD2; CDR3aa: CSARGAGVVTQYF; CDR3nt: TGCAGTGCTAGGGGAGCGGGGGTAGTAACCCAGTACTTC
v_gene: TRBV4-2; j_gene: TRBJ2-1; abundance: few; d_gene: .; CDR3aa: CASSPRARPYNEQFF; CDR3nt: TGTGCCAGCAGCCCCAGGGCACGACCCTACAATGAGCAGTTCTTC
v_gene: TRBV20-1; j_gene: TRBJ2-7; abundance: .; d_gene: .; CDR3aa: CSASGGTYEQYF; CDR3nt: TGCAGTGCTAGTGGGGGAACCTACGAGCAGTACTTC
v_gene: TRBV7-9; j_gene: TRBJ2-2; abundance: few; d_gene: .; CDR3aa: CASSFWEAGELFF; CDR3nt: TGTGCCAGCAGCTTCTGGGAGGCCGGGGAGCTGTTTTTT
v_gene: TRBV7-2; j_gene: TRBJ1-3; abundance: .; d_gene: TRBD1; CDR3aa: CASTPQGASGNTIYF; CDR3nt: TGTGCCAGCACCCCTCAGGGGGCGTCTGGAAACACCATATATTTT
v_gene: TRBV5-1; j_gene: TRBJ2-1; abundance: few; d_gene: .; CDR3aa: CATTPSHGLYNEQFF; CDR3nt: TGCGCCACCACCCCCTCGCACGGACTCTACAATGAGCAGTTCTTC